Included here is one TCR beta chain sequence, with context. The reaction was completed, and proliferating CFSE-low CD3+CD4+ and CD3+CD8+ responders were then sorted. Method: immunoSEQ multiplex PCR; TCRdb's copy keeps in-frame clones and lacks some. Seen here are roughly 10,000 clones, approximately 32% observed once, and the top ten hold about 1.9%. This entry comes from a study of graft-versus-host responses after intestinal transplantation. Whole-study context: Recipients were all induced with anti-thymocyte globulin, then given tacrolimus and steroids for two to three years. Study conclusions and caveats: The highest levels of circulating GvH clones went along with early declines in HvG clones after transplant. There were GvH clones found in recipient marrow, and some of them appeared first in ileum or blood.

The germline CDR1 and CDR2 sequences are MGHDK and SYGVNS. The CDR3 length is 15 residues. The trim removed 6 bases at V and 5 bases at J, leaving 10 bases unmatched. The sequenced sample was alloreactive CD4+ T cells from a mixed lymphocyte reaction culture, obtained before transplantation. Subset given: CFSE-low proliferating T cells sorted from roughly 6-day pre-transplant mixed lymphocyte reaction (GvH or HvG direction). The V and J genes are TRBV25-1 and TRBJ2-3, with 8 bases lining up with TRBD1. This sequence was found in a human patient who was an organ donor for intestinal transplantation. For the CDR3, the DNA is TGTGCCAGCAGCAGCTCGGGACAGGCCCAAGATACGCAGTATTTT. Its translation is CASSSSGQAQDTQYF.